This T cell receptor beta chain was observed in a study of T cell responses to AZD1222 COVID-19 vaccine. Data came from immunoSEQ multiplex PCR; TCRdb stores just in-frame clones and leaves some out. The sample carries approximately 130,000 clones, roughly 92% recorded once. Germline CDR1 SEHNR, CDR2 FQNEAQ (reference sequence). With 5 bases removed from V and 7 bases from J, the gap between germline ends came to 14 bases. The length of the CDR3 is 13 residues. The sample consisted of peripheral blood, taken on day 0 of AZD1222 vaccination. This clonotype was sampled from an adult in good health. The genes are TRBV7-9 and TRBJ1-1; D is ambiguous. Here the CDR3 DNA reads TGTGCCAGCAGCCATAGCGAGCGGGGTGAAGCTTTCTTT. Residues: CASSHSERGEAFF. Using reference TRBV7-9 and TRBJ1-1 for the parts outside the CDR3, the full variable domain is DTGVSQNPRHKITKRGQNVTFRCDPISEHNRLYWYRQTLGQGPEFLTYFQNEAQLEKSRLLSDRFSAERPKGSFSTLEIQRTEQGDSAMYLCASSHSERGEAFFGQGTRLTVV.